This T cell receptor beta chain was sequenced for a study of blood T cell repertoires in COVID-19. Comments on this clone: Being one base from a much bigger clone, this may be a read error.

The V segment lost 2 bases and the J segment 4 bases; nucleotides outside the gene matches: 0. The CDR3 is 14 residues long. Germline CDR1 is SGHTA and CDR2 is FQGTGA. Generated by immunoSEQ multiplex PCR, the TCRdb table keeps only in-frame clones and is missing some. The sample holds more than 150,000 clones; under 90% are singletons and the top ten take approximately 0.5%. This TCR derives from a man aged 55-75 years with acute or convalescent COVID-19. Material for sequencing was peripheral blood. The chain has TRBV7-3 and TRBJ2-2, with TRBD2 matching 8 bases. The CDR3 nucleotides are TGTGCCAGCAGCTTAGCGGGGGGCACCGGGGAGCTGTTTTTT. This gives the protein CASSLAGGTGELFF.